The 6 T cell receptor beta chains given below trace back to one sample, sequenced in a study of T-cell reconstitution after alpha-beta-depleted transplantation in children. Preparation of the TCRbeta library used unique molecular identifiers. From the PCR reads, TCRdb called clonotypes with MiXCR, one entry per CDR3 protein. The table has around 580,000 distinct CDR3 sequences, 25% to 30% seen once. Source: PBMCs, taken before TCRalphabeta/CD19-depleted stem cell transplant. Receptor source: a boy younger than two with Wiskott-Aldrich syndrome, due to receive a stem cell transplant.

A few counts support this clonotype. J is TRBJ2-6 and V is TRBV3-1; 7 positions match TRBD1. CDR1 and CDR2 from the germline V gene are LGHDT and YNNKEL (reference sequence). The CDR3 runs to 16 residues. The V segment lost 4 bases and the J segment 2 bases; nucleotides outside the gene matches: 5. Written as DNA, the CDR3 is TGTGCCAGCAGCCCTTACAGGGGAACTGGGGCCAACGTCCTGACTTTC. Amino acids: CASSPYRGTGANVLTF.

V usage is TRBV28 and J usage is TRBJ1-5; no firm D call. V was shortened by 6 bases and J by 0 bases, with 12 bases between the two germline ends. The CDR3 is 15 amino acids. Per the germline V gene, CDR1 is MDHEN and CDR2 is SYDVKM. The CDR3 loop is CASRARGISNQPQHF. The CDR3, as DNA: TGTGCCAGCAGGGCCCGCGGAATTAGCAATCAGCCCCAGCATTTT.

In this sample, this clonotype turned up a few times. The CDR3 nucleotides are TGCGCCAGCAGCCAAGTGCGGGAGAAGTTCAACACCATATATTTT. Amino acid sequence: CASSQVREKFNTIYF. The gene calls are TRBV4-1 and TRBJ1-3, with no clear D. The CDR3 runs 15 residues. Germline V gives CDR1 MGHRA, CDR2 YSYEKL. V was clipped by 1 base and J by 7 bases, with 14 bases between them.

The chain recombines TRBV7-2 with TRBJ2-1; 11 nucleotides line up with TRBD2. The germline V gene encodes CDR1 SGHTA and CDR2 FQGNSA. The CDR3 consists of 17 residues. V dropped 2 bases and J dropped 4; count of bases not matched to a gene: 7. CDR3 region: CASSLWVAGGLYNEQFF. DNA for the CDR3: TGTGCCAGCAGCTTATGGGTAGCGGGAGGGTTATACAATGAGCAGTTCTTC.

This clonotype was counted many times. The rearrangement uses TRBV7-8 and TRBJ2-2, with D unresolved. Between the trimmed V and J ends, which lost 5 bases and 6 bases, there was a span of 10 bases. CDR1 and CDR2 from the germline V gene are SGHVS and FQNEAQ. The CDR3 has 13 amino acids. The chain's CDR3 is CASSARAAGELFF. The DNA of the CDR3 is TGTGCCAGCAGCGCAAGGGCGGCCGGGGAGCTGTTTTTT.

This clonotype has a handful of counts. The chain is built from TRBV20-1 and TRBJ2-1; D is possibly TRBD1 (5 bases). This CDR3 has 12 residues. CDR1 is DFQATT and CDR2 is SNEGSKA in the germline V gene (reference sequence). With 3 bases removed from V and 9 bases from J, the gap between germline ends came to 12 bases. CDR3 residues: CSASGQGTEQFF. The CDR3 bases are TGCAGTGCTAGTGGCCAGGGCACTGAGCAGTTCTTC.